This TCR beta chain appears in the sequencing data of a study of blood T cell repertoires in COVID-19. V dropped 8 bases and J dropped 0 bases, with 14 bases sitting between them. CDR3 length equals 15 residues. Germline V gene lookup returns CDR1 MNHEY and CDR2 SVGAGI. Assay: immunoSEQ multiplex PCR; the TCRdb copy retains only in-frame clones and omits some. The sample gives about 200,000 clones, under 80% of which show up once; 17% is in the top ten. The sequence was obtained from a woman aged 45-65 years with acute COVID-19. The specimen was PBMCs or T cells enriched from blood (not recorded which). This rearrangement joins TRBV6-5 to TRBJ1-3; tentative D call: TRBD1 (5 bases). CDR3 DNA sequence: TGTGCCAGCGGGGACTCCACGCTCTCTGGAAACACCATATATTTT. Translating it yields CASGDSTLSGNTIYF.